The text below deals with one T cell receptor (beta chain). 13 Jbeta primers and 60 Vbeta primers were used for the PCR. Clones were sequenced by immunoSEQ multiplex PCR, and TCRdb holds only the in-frame ones, with some missing. This sample yields approximately 150,000 clones, of which around four fifths are seen a single time; roughly 10% belongs to the top ten. The data are from a study of cytomegalovirus exposure and HLA in healthy donors. Trimming took off 7 bases at V and 4 bases at J, with 11 bases between the two ends. Germline CDR1 and CDR2: LNHDA and SQIVND (reference sequence). This CDR3 region has 13 residues.

This receptor was taken from a man aged 45-60 years in good health and CMV-seropositive. Material for sequencing was PBMCs. This rearrangement joins TRBV19 to TRBJ1-5, with D possibly being TRBD1 (6 bases). The DNA of the CDR3 is TGTGCCAGTACCCCAGGGGTTAATCAGCCCCAGCATTTT. Translating it yields CASTPGVNQPQHF. Looking up the rest from reference TRBV19 and TRBJ1-5 gives the full variable domain: DGGITQSPKYLFRKEGQNVTLSCEQNLNHDAMYWYRQDPGQGLRLIYYSQIVNDFQKGDIAEGYSVSREKKESFPLTVTSAQKNPTAFYLCASTPGVNQPQHFGDGTRLSIL.